This T cell receptor beta chain came from a study of OX40 agonist ivuxolimab in advanced cancers. Study context: Males comprised 75% to 90% of the group, whose mean age was around 62 years (range 23 to 79).

Here immunoSEQ multiplex PCR was the method, and the copy in TCRdb shows in-frame clones only, minus some. The table has around 100,000 clones, about 96% seen once; the top ten hold around 2.2%. Only one count was recorded for this clone. CDR1 MNHEY and CDR2 SMNVEV come from the germline V gene (reference sequence). Between the trimmed V and J ends, which lost 0 bases and 4 bases, there was a span of 12 bases. This CDR3 has 16 residues. The material was CD4+ or CD8+ T cells sorted from blood, obtained in a trial of the OX40 agonist ivuxolimab. This chain connects TRBV27 to TRBJ1-4; D unclear. The clonotype comes from an adult with an advanced solid tumor such as melanoma, head and neck, liver or kidney cancer. The CDR3 region is CASSLSQTSVNEKLFF. CDR3 sequence (DNA): TGTGCCAGCAGTTTATCGCAGACGTCCGTTAATGAAAAACTGTTTTTT.